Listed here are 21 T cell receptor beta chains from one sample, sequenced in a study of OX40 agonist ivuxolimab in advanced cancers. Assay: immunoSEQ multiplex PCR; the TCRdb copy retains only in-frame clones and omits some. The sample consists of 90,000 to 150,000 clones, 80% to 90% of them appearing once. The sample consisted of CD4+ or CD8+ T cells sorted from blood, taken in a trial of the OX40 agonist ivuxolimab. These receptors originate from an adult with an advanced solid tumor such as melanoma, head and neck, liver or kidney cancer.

CDR3 DNA sequence: TGTGCCAGCTCAAGGGGGGATTATGGAAACACCATATATTTT. Protein product: CASSRGDYGNTIYF. This chain links TRBV28 with TRBJ1-3, with a weak D call TRBD1 (6 bases). V lost 8 bases and J lost 3, with 14 bases in between. Per germline, CDR1 MDHEN and CDR2 SYDVKM. This CDR3 region has 14 residues.

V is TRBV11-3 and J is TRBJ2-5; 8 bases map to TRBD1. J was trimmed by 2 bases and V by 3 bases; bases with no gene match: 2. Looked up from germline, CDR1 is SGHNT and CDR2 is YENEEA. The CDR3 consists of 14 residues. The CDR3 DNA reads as TGTGCCAGCAGCTTGGGGACAGGTCAAGAGACCCAGTACTTC. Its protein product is CASSLGTGQETQYF.

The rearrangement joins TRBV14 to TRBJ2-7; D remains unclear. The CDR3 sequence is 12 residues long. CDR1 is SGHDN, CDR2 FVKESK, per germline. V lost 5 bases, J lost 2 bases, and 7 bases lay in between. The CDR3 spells CASSGPTYEQYF. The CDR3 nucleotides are TGTGCCAGCAGCGGCCCTACCTACGAGCAGTACTTC. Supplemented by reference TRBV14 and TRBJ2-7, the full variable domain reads EAGVTQFPSHSVIEKGQTVTLRCDPISGHDNLYWYRRVMGKEIKFLLHFVKESKQDESGMPNNRFLAERTGGTYSTLKVQPAELEDSGVYFCASSGPTYEQYFGPGTRLTVT.

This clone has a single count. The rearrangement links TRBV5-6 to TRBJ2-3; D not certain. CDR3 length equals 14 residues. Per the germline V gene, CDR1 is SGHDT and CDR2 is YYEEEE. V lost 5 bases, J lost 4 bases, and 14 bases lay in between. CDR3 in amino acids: CASRVVDGADTQYF. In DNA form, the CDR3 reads TGTGCCAGCAGGGTCGTGGATGGAGCAGATACGCAGTATTTT.

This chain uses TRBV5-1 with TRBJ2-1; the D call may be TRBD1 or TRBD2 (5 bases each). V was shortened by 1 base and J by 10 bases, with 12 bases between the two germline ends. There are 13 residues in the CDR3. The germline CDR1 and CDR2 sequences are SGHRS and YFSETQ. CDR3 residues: CASSLIGAREQFF. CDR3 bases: TGCGCCAGCAGCTTGATCGGGGCCCGAGAGCAGTTCTTC.

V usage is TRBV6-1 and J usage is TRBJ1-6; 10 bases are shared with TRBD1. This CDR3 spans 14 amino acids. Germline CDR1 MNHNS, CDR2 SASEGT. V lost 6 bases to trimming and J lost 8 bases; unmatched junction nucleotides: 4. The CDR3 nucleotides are TGTGCCAGCAGGAGGGGGACAGGGGATTCACCCCTCCACTTT. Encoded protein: CASRRGTGDSPLHF.

The CDR3 region is CASSLVGQGITDTQYF. The DNA for the CDR3 is TGTGCCAGCAGTTTAGTGGGACAGGGGATCACAGATACGCAGTATTTT. The V call is TRBV28, the J call TRBJ2-3, with 10 bases identical to TRBD1. Germline V CDR1 and CDR2: MDHEN, SYDVKM. The CDR3 is 16 amino acids. V lost 2 bases and J lost 2; bases outside the gene matches: 4.

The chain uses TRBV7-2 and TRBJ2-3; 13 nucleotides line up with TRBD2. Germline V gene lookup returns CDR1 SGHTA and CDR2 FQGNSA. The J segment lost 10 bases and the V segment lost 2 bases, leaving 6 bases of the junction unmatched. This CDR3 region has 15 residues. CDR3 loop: CASSLQLAGGQAQYF. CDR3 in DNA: TGTGCCAGCAGCTTACAACTAGCGGGGGGGCAGGCGCAGTATTTT.

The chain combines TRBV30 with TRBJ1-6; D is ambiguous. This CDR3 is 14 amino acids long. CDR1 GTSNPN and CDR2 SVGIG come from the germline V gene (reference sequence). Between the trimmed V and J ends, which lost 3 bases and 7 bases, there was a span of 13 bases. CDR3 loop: CAWRTPGYNSPLHF. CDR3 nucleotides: TGTGCCTGGAGGACTCCTGGGTACAATTCACCCCTCCACTTT.

The CDR3 DNA follows: TGCGCCAGCAGCCAAGAGCCCGGGACAGGGAGGGCCTCGGGGGAGCTGTTTTTT. It encodes CASSQEPGTGRASGELFF. The chain couples TRBV4-1 to TRBJ2-2, with 9 bases matching TRBD1. CDR3 length: 18 residues. CDR1 is MGHRA and CDR2 is YSYEKL in the germline V gene. V trimming: 0 bases; J trimming: 8 bases; junction bases outside the gene matches: 13.

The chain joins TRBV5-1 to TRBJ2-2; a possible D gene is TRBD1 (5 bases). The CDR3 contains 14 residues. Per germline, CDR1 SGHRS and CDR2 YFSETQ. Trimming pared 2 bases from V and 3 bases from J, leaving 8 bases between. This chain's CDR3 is CASSFKGDTGELFF. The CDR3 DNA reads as TGCGCCAGCAGCTTTAAAGGGGACACCGGGGAGCTGTTTTTT. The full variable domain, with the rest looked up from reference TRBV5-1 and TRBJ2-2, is KAGVTQTPRYLIKTRGQQVTLSCSPISGHRSVSWYQQTPGQGLQFLFEYFSETQRNKGNFPGRFSGRQFSNSRSEMNVSTLELGDSALYLCASSFKGDTGELFFGEGSRLTVL.

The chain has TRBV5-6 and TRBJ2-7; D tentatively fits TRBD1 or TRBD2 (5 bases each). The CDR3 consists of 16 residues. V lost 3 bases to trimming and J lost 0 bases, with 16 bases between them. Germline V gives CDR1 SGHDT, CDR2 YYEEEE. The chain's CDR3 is CASSSEGRGGSYEQYF. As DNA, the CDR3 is TGTGCCAGCAGCTCAGAGGGTCGTGGGGGCTCCTACGAGCAGTACTTC.

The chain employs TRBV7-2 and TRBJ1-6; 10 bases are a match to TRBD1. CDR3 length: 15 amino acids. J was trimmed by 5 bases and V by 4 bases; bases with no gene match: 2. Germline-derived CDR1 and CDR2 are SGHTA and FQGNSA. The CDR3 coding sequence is TGTGCCAGCAGCTCGACAGGGGGCGATAATTCACCCCTCCACTTT. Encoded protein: CASSSTGGDNSPLHF.

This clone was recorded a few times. CDR3 nucleotide sequence: TGTGCCAGCAGCAAAACACCGGGGAATAGCAATCAGCCCCAGCATTTT. It specifies CASSKTPGNSNQPQHF. This chain joins TRBV21-1 and TRBJ1-5. TRBV21-1 is reported as a pseudogene. The CDR3 has 16 amino acids.

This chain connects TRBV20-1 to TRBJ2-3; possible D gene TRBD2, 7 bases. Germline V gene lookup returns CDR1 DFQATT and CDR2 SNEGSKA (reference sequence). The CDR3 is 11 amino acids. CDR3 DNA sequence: TGCGGAGGGGGGGTGGCAGATACGCAGTATTTT. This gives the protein CGGGVADTQYF.

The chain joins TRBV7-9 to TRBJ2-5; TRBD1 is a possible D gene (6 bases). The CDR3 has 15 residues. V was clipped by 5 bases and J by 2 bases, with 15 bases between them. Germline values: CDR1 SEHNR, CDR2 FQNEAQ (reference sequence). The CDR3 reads CASSHRTDPQETQYF. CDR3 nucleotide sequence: TGTGCCAGCAGCCATCGGACAGACCCACAAGAGACCCAGTACTTC.

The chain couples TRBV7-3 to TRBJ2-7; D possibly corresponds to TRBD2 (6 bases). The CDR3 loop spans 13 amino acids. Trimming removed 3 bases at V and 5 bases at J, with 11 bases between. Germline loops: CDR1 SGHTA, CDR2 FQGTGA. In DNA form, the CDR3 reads TGTGCCAGCAGCTTGGGGGGTCGGGACGAGCAGTACTTC. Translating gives CASSLGGRDEQYF.

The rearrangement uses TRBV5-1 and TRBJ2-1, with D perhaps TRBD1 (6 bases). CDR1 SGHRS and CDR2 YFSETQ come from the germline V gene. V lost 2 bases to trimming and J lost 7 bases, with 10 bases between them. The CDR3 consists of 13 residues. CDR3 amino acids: CASSLSQGNEQFF. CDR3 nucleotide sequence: TGCGCCAGCAGCTTATCACAGGGAAATGAGCAGTTCTTC.

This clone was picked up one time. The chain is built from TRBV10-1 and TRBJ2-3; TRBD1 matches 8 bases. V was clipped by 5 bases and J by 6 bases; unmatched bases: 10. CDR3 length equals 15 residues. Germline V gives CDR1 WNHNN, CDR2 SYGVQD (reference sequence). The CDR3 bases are TGCGCCAGCAGTACGTCCGACAGGGGCGGGGATACGCAGTATTTT. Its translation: CASSTSDRGGDTQYF.

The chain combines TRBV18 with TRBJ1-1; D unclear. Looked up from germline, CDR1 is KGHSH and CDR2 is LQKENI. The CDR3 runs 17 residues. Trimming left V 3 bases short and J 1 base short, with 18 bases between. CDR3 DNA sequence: TGTGCCAGCTCACCCCTACAGACCTCGTCTAAGAACACTGAAGCTTTCTTT. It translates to CASSPLQTSSKNTEAFF.

DNA for the CDR3: TGTGCCAGCAGCTTGTATGGGGGAAGCTCCTACAATGAGCAGTTCTTC. Its translation: CASSLYGGSSYNEQFF. This chain joins TRBV7-2 and TRBJ2-1; D tentatively reads TRBD1 or TRBD2 (5 bases each). Germline CDR1 and CDR2: SGHTA and FQGNSA. This CDR3 spans 16 amino acids. V lost 3 bases and J lost 0, with 12 bases in between.